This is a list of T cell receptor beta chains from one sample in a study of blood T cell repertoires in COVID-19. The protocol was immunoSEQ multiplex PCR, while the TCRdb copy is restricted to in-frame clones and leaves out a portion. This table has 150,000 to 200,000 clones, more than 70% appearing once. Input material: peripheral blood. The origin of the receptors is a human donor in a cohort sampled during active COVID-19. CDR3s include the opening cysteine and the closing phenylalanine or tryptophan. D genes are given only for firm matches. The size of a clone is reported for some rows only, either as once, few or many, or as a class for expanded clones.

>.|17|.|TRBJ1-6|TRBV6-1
CASSEALPGDWGSPLHF
TGTGCCAGCAGTGAAGCGCTTCCCGGGGATTGGGGTTCACCCCTCCACTTT
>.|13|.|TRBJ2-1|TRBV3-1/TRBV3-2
CASGQRTYNEQFF
TGTGCCAGCGGACAACGAACCTACAATGAGCAGTTCTTC
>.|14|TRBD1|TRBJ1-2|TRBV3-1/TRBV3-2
CASSQEDRAGGYTF
TGTGCCAGCAGCCAAGAGGACAGGGCTGGAGGCTACACCTTC
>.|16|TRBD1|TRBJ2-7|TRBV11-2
CASSLDQGGFSYEQYF
TGTGCCAGCAGCTTAGATCAAGGGGGCTTCTCCTACGAGCAGTACTTC
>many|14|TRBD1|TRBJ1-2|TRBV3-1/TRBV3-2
CASSLGGRGQGYTF
TGTGCCAGCAGCCTAGGAGGCAGGGGGCAGGGCTACACCTTC
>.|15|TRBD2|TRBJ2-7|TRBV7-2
CASSLISGTAYEQYF
TGTGCCAGCAGCTTAATCAGCGGGACGGCCTACGAGCAGTACTTC
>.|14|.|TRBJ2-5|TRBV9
CASSVGLARETQYF
TGTGCCAGCAGCGTAGGGCTAGCCCGAGAGACCCAGTACTTC
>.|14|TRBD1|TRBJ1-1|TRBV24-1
CAPPGPGGNTEAFF
TGTGCCCCCCCTGGTCCAGGGGGCAACACTGAAGCTTTCTTT
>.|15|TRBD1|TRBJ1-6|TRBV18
CASSPATGLNSPLHF
TGTGCCAGCTCCCCCGCGACAGGGCTTAATTCACCCCTCCACTTT
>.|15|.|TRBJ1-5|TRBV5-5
CASSLLQGPHQPQHF
TGTGCCAGCAGCTTACTACAGGGTCCGCATCAGCCCCAGCATTTT
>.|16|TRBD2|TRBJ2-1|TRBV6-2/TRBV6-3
CASSYSTSGIDNEQFF
TGTGCCAGCAGTTACTCGACTAGCGGGATAGACAATGAGCAGTTCTTC
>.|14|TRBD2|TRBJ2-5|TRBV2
CASSPGGPGETQYF
TGTGCCAGCAGTCCGGGGGGGCCTGGGGAGACCCAGTACTTC
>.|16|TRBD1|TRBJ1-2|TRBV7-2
CASSSGGTAAFYGYTF
TGTGCCAGCAGCTCAGGCGGGACAGCCGCGTTCTATGGCTACACCTTC
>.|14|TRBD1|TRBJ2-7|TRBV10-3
CAIRGTVILCEQYF
TGTGCCATCAGGGGGACAGTCATCCTCTGCGAGCAGTACTTC
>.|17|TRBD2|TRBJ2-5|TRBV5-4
CASSQTSGGVNRETQYF
TGTGCCAGCAGCCAGACTAGCGGGGGGGTCAATAGGGAGACCCAGTACTTC
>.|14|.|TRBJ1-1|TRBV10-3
CAISEPGMNTEAFF
TGTGCCATCAGTGAGCCCGGGATGAACACTGAAGCTTTCTTT
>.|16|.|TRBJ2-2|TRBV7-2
CASSLERLENTGELFF
TGTGCCAGCAGCTTAGAGAGACTAGAGAACACCGGGGAGCTGTTTTTT
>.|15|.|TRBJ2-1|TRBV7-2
CASSFWLSGNDEQFF
TGTGCCAGCAGCTTCTGGCTCTCGGGGAACGATGAGCAGTTCTTC
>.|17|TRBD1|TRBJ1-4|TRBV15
CATSHGTGSRANEKLFF
TGTGCCACCAGCCACGGGACAGGGAGTCGGGCTAATGAAAAACTGTTTTTT
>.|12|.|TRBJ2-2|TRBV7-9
CANNLITGELFF
TGTGCCAACAATCTGATCACCGGGGAGCTGTTTTTT
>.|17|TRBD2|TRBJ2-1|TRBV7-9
CASSLDWATSGFDEQFF
TGTGCCAGCAGCTTAGATTGGGCGACTAGCGGGTTCGATGAGCAGTTCTTC
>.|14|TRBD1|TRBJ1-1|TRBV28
CASSFWTGGTEAFF
TGTGCCAGCAGTTTCTGGACAGGGGGCACTGAAGCTTTCTTT
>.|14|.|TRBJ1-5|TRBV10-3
CAISESNPFTAQHF
TGTGCCATCAGTGAGTCTAATCCTTTCACGGCCCAGCATTTT
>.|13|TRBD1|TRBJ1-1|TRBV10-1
CASSEPGTGFTFF
TGCGCCAGCAGTGAGCCCGGGACAGGGTTTACTTTCTTT
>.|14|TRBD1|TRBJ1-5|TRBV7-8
CASSYGQENQPQHF
TGTGCCAGCAGCTACGGACAGGAAAATCAGCCCCAGCATTTT
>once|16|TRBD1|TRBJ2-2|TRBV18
CASSPPGTGATGELFF
TGTGCCAGCTCACCACCCGGGACAGGGGCCACCGGGGAGCTGTTTTTT
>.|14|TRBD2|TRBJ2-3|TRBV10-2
CASRSSGGTDTQYF
TGCGCCAGCAGGTCCTCGGGGGGGACAGATACGCAGTATTTT
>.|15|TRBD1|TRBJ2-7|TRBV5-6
CASSWGQGSTYEQYF
TGTGCCAGCAGCTGGGGACAGGGATCCACCTACGAGCAGTACTTC
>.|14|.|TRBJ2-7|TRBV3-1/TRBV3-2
CASSLWTVPYEQYF
TGTGCCAGCAGCCTCTGGACAGTTCCTTACGAGCAGTACTTC
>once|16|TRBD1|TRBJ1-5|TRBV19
CASSRGRDREDQPQHF
TGTGCCAGTAGTAGAGGCCGGGACAGGGAGGATCAGCCCCAGCATTTT
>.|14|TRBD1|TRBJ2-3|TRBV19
CASSKQGIGDTQYF
TGTGCCAGCTCGAAACAGGGGATAGGAGATACGCAGTATTTT
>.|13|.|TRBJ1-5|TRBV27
CASSFEGQQPQHF
TGTGCCAGCAGTTTTGAAGGACAACAGCCCCAGCATTTT
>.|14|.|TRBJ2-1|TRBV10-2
CASMGGEGVIEQFF
TGCGCCAGCATGGGGGGGGAGGGGGTTATTGAGCAGTTCTTC
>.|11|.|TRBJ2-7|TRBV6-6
CASTGGYEQYF
TGTGCCAGCACCGGGGGCTACGAGCAGTACTTC
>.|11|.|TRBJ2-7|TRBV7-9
CASSLDAGKTF
TGTGCCAGCAGCTTAGATGCAGGGAAGACCTTC
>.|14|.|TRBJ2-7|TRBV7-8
CASSPPGVTYEQYF
TGTGCCAGCAGCCCCCCCGGGGTAACCTACGAGCAGTACTTC
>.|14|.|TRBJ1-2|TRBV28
CASSLKGLFYGYTF
TGTGCCAGCAGTTTAAAGGGACTTTTTTATGGCTACACCTTC
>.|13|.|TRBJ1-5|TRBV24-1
CATRQGGNQPQHF
TGTGCCACCAGGCAGGGCGGAAATCAGCCCCAGCATTTT
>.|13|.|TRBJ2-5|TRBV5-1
CASSQDRQETQYF
TGCGCCAGCAGCCAAGACAGACAAGAGACCCAGTACTTC
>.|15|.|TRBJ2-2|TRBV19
CASRAQGGPSGELFF
TGTGCCAGTAGGGCACAGGGTGGCCCGTCCGGGGAGCTGTTTTTT
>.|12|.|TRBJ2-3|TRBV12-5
CASGFRGDTQYF
TGTGCTAGTGGTTTTCGGGGAGATACGCAGTATTTT
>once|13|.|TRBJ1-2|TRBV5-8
CASSLGRGDGYTF
TGTGCCAGCAGCTTGGGGAGGGGTGATGGCTACACCTTC
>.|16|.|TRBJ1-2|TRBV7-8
CASRLGGVKSSYGYTF
TGTGCCAGCAGACTTGGGGGCGTAAAGTCTAGCTATGGCTACACCTTC
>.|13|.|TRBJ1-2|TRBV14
CASSQGLAYGYTF
TGTGCCAGCAGCCAAGGGCTTGCCTATGGCTACACCTTC
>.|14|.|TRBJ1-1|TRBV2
CASTTGIGDTEAFF
TGTGCCAGCACTACAGGGATCGGGGACACTGAAGCTTTCTTT
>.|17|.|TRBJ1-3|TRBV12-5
CASGKAGTFVSGNTIYF
TGTGCTAGTGGTAAAGCCGGGACTTTCGTCTCTGGAAACACCATATATTTT
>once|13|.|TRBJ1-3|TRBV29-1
CSVEGTSGNTIYF
TGCAGCGTTGAGGGCACCTCTGGAAACACCATATATTTT
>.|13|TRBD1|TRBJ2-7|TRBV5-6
CASSWTGFGEQYF
TGTGCCAGCAGCTGGACAGGGTTCGGCGAGCAGTACTTC
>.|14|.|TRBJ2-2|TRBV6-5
CASSRGLNTGELFF
TGTGCCAGCAGTCGGGGACTGAACACCGGGGAGCTGTTTTTT
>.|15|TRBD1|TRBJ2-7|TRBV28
CASSTYRGVSYEQYF
TGTGCCAGCAGTACTTACAGGGGGGTCTCCTACGAGCAGTACTTC
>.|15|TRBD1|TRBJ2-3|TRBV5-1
CASSSGTGGTDTQYF
TGCGCCAGCAGCTCCGGGACAGGGGGAACAGATACGCAGTATTTT
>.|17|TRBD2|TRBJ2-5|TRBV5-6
CASSPDTGLAGKETQYF
TGTGCCAGCAGCCCGGATACGGGACTAGCGGGGAAAGAGACCCAGTACTTC
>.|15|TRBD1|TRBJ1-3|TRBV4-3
CASSQGTGAGNTIYF
TGCGCCAGCAGCCAAGGGACAGGGGCGGGAAACACCATATATTTT
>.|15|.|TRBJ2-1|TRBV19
CASSTPRVLPHEQFF
TGTGCCAGTAGTACGCCCCGGGTCCTTCCCCATGAGCAGTTCTTC
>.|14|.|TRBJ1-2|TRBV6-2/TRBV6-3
CASSYWTANYGYTF
TGTGCCAGCAGTTACTGGACAGCAAACTATGGCTACACCTTC